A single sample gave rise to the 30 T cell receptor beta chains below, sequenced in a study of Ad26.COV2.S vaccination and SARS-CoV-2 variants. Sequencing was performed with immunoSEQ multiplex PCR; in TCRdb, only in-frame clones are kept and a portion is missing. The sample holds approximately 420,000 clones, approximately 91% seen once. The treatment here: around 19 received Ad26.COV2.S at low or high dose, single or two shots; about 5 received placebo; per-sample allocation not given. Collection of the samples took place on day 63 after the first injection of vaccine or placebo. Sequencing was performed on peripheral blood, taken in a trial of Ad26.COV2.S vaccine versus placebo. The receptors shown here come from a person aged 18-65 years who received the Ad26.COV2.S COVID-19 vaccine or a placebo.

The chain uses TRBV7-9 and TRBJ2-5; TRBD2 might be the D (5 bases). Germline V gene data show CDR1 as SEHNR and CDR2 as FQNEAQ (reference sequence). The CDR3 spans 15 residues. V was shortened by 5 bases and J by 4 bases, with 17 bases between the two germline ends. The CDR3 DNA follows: TGTGCCAGCAGCCAGGCGGACTTTTGGGGAGAGACCCAGTACTTC. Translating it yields CASSQADFWGETQYF. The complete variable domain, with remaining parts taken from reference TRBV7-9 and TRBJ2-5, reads DTGVSQNPRHKITKRGQNVTFRCDPISEHNRLYWYRQTLGQGPEFLTYFQNEAQLEKSRLLSDRFSAERPKGSFSTLEIQRTEQGDSAMYLCASSQADFWGETQYFGPGTRLLVL.

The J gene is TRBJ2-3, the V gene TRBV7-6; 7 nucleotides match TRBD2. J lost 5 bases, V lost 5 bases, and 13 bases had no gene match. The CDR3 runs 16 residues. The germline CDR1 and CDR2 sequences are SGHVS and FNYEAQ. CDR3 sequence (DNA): TGTGCCAGCAGCCTCAGTTGGGGGGGACGTATAGATACGCAGTATTTT. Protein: CASSLSWGGRIDTQYF.

The CDR3 here is CASSELAWNEQFF. CDR3 in DNA: TGTGCCAGCAGTGAGCTAGCTTGGAATGAGCAGTTCTTC. The V and J genes are TRBV2 and TRBJ2-1, with TRBD2 as a possible D gene (5 bases). The CDR3 length is 13 residues. Trimming pared 3 bases from V and 7 bases from J, leaving 10 bases between. Germline values: CDR1 SNHLY, CDR2 FYNNEI.

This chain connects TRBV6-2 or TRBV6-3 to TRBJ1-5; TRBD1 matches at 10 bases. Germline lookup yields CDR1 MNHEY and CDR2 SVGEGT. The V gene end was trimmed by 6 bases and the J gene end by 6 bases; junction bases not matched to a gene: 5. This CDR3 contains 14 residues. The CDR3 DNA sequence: TGTGCCAGCAGCCACGGGACAGGGGTTCAGCCCCAGCATTTT. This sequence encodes CASSHGTGVQPQHF.

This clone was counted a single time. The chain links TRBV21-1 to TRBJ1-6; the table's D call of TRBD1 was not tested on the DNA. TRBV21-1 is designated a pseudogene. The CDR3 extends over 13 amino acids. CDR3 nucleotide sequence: TGTGCCAACCCGACAGGGGTTCGATCACCCCTCCACTTT. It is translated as CANPTGVRSPLHF.

Here the CDR3 DNA reads TGTGCCAGCAGCCCGGGACAGTATTACACCGGGGAGCTGTTTTTT. Amino acids: CASSPGQYYTGELFF. The chain couples TRBV3-1 (or the pseudogene TRBV3-2) to TRBJ2-2; 7 bases are a match to TRBD1. Germline V lookup: CDR1 LGHDT, CDR2 YNNKEL (reference sequence). CDR3 length: 15 amino acids. V trimming: 4 bases; J trimming: 3 bases; junction bases outside the gene matches: 5.

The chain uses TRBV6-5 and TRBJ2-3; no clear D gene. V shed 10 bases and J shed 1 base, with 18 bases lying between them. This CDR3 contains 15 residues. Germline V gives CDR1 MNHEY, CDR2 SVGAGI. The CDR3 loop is CATQRLSLGTDTQYF. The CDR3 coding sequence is TGTGCCACCCAACGACTGTCTCTGGGCACAGATACGCAGTATTTT.

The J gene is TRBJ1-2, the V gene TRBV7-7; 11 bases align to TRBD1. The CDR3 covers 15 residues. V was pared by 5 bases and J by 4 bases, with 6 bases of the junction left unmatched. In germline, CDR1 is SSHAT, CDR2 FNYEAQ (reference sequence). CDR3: CASSPLGTGGYGYTF. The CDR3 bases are TGTGCCAGCAGCCCCCTGGGGACAGGGGGCTATGGCTACACCTTC.

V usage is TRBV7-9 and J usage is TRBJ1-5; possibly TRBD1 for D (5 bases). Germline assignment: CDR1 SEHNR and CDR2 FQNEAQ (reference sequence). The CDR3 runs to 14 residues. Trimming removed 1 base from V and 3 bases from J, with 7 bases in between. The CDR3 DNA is TGTGCCAGCAGCTTAGGACAGATCAATCAGCCCCAGCATTTT. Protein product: CASSLGQINQPQHF. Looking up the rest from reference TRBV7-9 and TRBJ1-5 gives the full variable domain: DTGVSQNPRHKITKRGQNVTFRCDPISEHNRLYWYRQTLGQGPEFLTYFQNEAQLEKSRLLSDRFSAERPKGSFSTLEIQRTEQGDSAMYLCASSLGQINQPQHFGDGTRLSIL.

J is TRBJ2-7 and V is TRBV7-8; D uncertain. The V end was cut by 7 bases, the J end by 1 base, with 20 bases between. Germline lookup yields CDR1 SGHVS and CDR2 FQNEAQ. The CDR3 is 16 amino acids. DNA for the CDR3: TGTGCCAGCAACAACTTGGCAGCAGGTAGATCCTACGAGCAGTACTTC. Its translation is CASNNLAAGRSYEQYF.

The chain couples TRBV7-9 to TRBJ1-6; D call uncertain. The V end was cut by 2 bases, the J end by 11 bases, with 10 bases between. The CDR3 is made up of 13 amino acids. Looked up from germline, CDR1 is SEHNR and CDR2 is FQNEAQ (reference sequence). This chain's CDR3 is CASSLSARTPLHF. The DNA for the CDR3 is TGTGCCAGCAGCTTATCCGCACGGACACCCCTCCACTTT.

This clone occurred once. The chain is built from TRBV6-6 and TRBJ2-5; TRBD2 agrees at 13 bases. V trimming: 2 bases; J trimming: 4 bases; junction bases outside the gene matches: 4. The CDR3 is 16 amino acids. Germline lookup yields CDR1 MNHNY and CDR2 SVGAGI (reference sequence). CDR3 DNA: TGTGCCAGCAGTTACCCTGGACTAGCGGGGGTAGAGACCCAGTACTTC. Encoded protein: CASSYPGLAGVETQYF.

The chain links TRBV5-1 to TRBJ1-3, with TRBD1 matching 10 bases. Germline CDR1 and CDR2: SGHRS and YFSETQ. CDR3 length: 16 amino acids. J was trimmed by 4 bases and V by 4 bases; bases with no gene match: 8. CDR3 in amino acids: CASSGTTGGEGNTIYF. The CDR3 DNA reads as TGCGCCAGCAGCGGCACGACAGGGGGCGAGGGAAACACCATATATTTT.

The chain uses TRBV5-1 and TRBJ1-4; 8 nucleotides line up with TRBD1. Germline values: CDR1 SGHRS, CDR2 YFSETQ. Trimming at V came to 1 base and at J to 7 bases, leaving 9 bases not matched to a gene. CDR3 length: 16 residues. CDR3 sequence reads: CASSLNRQGLGEKLFF. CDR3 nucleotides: TGCGCCAGCAGCTTGAACCGACAGGGGTTGGGTGAAAAACTGTTTTTT.

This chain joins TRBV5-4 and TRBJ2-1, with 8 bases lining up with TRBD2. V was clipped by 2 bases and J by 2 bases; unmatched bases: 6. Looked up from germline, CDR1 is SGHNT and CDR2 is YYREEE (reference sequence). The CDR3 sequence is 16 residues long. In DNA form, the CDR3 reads TGTGCCAGCAGCTTACGTCTAGCGGGTCCCTACAATGAGCAGTTCTTC. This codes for CASSLRLAGPYNEQFF.

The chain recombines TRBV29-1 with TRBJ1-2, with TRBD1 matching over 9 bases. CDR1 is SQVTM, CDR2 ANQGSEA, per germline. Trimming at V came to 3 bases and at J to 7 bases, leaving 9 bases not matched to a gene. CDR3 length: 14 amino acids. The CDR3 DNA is TGCAGCGTTGACGCGCGGGACAGGGATTTTGGCTACACCTTC. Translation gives CSVDARDRDFGYTF.

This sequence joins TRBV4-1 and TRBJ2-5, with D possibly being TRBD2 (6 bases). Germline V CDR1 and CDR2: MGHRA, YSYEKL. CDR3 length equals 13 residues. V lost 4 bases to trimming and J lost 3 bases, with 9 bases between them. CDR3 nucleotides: TGCGCCAGCAGCCGTTCGGGAGAAGAGACCCAGTACTTC. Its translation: CASSRSGEETQYF.

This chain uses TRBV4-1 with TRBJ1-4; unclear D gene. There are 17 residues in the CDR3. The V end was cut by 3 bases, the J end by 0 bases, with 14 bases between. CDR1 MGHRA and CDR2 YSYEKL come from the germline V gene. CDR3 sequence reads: CASSQIAFHATNEKLFF. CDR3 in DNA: TGCGCCAGCAGCCAGATCGCTTTCCATGCAACTAATGAAAAACTGTTTTTT.

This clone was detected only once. The CDR3 sequence is CASSIDRGYGNTIYF. Here the CDR3 DNA reads TGTGCCAGCAGCATAGACAGGGGGTATGGAAACACCATATATTTT. The J gene is TRBJ1-3, the V gene TRBV5-4; TRBD1 agrees at 9 bases. Germline CDR1 reads SGHNT; CDR2 reads YYREEE (reference sequence). V was clipped by 4 bases and J by 3 bases; unmatched bases: 5. This CDR3 contains 15 residues.

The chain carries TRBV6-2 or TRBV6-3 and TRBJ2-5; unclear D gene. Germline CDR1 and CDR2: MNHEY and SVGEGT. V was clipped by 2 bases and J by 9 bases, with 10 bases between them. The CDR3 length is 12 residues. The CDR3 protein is CASSYEWASQYF. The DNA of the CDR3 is TGTGCCAGCAGTTACGAGTGGGCTTCCCAGTACTTC.

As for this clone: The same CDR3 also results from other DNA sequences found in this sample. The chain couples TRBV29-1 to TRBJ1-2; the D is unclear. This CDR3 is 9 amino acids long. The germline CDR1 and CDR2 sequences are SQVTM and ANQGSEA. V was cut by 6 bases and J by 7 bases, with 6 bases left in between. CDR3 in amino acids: CSVESGYTF. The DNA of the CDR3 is TGCAGCGTGGAGAGTGGCTACACCTTC.

The CDR3: CASSLAVRGEQYF. The CDR3 DNA follows: TGTGCCAGCAGTTTAGCGGTGAGGGGAGAGCAGTACTTC. The gene calls are TRBV12-3 or TRBV12-4 and TRBJ2-7; either TRBD1 or TRBD2 may fit D (5 bases each). The CDR3 covers 13 residues. With 0 bases removed from V and 7 bases from J, the gap between germline ends came to 10 bases.

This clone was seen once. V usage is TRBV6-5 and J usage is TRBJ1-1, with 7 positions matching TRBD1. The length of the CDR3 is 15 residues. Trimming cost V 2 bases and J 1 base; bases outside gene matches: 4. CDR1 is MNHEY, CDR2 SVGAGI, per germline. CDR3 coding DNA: TGTGCCAGCAGTTACGTCAGGGGGAAGAACACTGAAGCTTTCTTT. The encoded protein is CASSYVRGKNTEAFF.

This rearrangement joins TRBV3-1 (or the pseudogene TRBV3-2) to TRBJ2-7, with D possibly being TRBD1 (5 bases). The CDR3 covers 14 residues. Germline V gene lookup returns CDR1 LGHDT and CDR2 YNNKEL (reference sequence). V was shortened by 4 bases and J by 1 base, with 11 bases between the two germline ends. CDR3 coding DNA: TGTGCCAGCAGCCTTATTCAGGGATCCTACGAGCAGTACTTC. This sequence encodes CASSLIQGSYEQYF.

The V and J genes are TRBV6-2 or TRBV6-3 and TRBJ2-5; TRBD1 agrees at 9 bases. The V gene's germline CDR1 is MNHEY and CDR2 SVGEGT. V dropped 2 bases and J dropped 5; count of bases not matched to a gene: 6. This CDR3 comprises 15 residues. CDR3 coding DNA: TGTGCCAGCAGTTACCTCGGACAGGGGTGGGAGACCCAGTACTTC. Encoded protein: CASSYLGQGWETQYF.

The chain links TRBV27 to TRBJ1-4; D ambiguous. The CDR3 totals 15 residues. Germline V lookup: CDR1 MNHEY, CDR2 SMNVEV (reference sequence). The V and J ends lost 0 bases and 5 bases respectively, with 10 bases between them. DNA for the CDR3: TGTGCCAGCAGTTTATCGCTAGGGAAAAATGAAAAACTGTTTTTT. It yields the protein CASSLSLGKNEKLFF.

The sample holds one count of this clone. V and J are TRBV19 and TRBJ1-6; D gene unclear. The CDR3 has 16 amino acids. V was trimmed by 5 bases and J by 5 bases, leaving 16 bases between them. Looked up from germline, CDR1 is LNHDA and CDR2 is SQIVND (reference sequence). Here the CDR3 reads CASSETMGPDNSPLHF. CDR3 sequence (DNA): TGTGCCAGTAGTGAAACCATGGGCCCGGATAATTCACCCCTCCACTTT.

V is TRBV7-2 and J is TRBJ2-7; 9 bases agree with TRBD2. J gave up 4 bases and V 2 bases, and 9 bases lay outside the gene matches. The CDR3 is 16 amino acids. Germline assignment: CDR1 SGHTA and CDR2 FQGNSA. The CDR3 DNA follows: TGTGCCAGCAGCTTATTTAGCGGGGGCCCAGATTACGAGCAGTACTTC. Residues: CASSLFSGGPDYEQYF.

The CDR3 region is CASIPGREQADTQYF. The CDR3 nucleotides are TGTGCCAGCATCCCCGGACGGGAACAGGCAGATACGCAGTATTTT. The gene calls are TRBV7-2 and TRBJ2-3; perhaps D is TRBD1 or TRBD2 (5 bases each). V lost 7 bases and J lost 4, with 18 bases in between. In germline, CDR1 is SGHTA, CDR2 FQGNSA. This CDR3 comprises 15 residues.

DNA of the CDR3: TGTGCCAGCAGTCCCCACAGGGGGACAGGGAACGAAAAACTGTTTTTT. Translating gives CASSPHRGTGNEKLFF. The chain couples TRBV27 to TRBJ1-4, with 9 nucleotides matching TRBD1. The CDR3 consists of 16 residues. Germline CDR1 and CDR2: MNHEY and SMNVEV (reference sequence). J was trimmed by 8 bases and V by 5 bases; bases with no gene match: 12.